Presented here are 25 T cell receptor beta chains from one specimen sequenced in a study of CD4 T cells in relation to SARS-CoV-2 and coronaviruses. Their target antigens are unknown. Some clones are missing from TCRdb's copy, which holds only in-frame ones; the method was immunoSEQ multiplex PCR. The sample records 27,000 or so clones, around 73% being singletons. The unexposed donors gave CD4+ T cells in about 2010-2019, prior to COVID-19. CD4+ T cells were isolated from the cells after more than nine days of culture. The sample taken for sequencing was CD4+ T cells from PBMCs, cultured in vitro. The receptor source for this set is a human donor in good health.

The chain couples TRBV25-1 to TRBJ1-2; 8 nucleotides align to TRBD1. Trimming cost V 6 bases and J 5 bases; bases outside gene matches: 5. Germline lookup yields CDR1 MGHDK and CDR2 SYGVNS. The CDR3 sequence is 13 residues long. The CDR3 sequence is CASSEQGAYGYTF. The DNA for the CDR3 is TGTGCCAGCAGCGAGCAGGGGGCTTATGGCTACACCTTC.

The V gene is TRBV6-2 or TRBV6-3, the J gene TRBJ1-1; the D is unclear. The CDR3 totals 11 residues. Between the trimmed V and J ends, which lost 4 bases and 6 bases, there was a span of 6 bases. The germline CDR1 and CDR2 sequences are MNHEY and SVGEGT. The CDR3 loop is CASSSEAEAFF. Here the CDR3 DNA reads TGTGCCAGCAGTTCTGAGGCTGAAGCTTTCTTT.

The chain has TRBV18 and TRBJ2-5; tentative D call: TRBD1 (7 bases). The length of the CDR3 is 15 residues. The germline V gene encodes CDR1 KGHSH and CDR2 LQKENI. Trimming stripped 2 bases from V and 5 bases from J, with 15 bases between. The CDR3 bases are TGTGCCAGCTCACCAGGAGGGGGCAGGAAGGAGACCCAGTACTTC. Translated, it gives CASSPGGGRKETQYF.

This clone was detected only a few times. This sequence joins TRBV29-1 and TRBJ1-3, with unresolved D. The V gene's germline CDR1 is SQVTM and CDR2 ANQGSEA. With 3 bases removed from V and 0 bases from J, the gap between germline ends came to 9 bases. This CDR3 contains 14 residues. CDR3 protein: CSVEAPNSGNTIYF. The CDR3 coding sequence is TGCAGCGTTGAGGCCCCAAACTCTGGAAACACCATATATTTT.

The CDR3 DNA follows: TGTGCCAGCAGCTTGGGGCCCTCCACCGGGGAGCTGTTTTTT. Translated, it gives CASSLGPSTGELFF. This sequence joins TRBV7-9 and TRBJ2-2, with a possible D match to TRBD1 (5 bases). The germline V and J ends were trimmed by 3 bases and 4 bases, with 9 bases remaining between them. The CDR3 has 14 amino acids. Germline V gene lookup returns CDR1 SEHNR and CDR2 FQNEAQ (reference sequence).

The chain recombines TRBV5-1 with TRBJ2-1, with D perhaps being TRBD1 or TRBD2 (6 bases each). This CDR3 is built from 15 residues. Trimming removed 8 bases at V and 5 bases at J, with 20 bases between. Germline V gene sequence: CDR1 SGHRS, CDR2 YFSETQ. The CDR3 reads CARGGWRESDNEQFF. In nucleotides, the CDR3 is TGCGCCAGAGGGGGGTGGAGGGAGTCGGACAATGAGCAGTTCTTC. Full variable domain (outside the CDR3, taken from reference TRBV5-1 and TRBJ2-1): KAGVTQTPRYLIKTRGQQVTLSCSPISGHRSVSWYQQTPGQGLQFLFEYFSETQRNKGNFPGRFSGRQFSNSRSEMNVSTLELGDSALYLCARGGWRESDNEQFFGPGTRLTVL.

The chain recombines TRBV19 with TRBJ1-5; D is undetermined. The V and J ends lost 4 bases and 3 bases respectively, with 7 bases between them. Germline CDR1 is LNHDA and CDR2 is SQIVND (reference sequence). This CDR3 spans 13 amino acids. The CDR3: CASSSRFNQPQHF. The CDR3 DNA follows: TGTGCCAGTAGTAGCAGGTTCAATCAGCCCCAGCATTTT.

J is TRBJ1-2 and V is TRBV27; possibly TRBD1 for D (6 bases). Per germline, CDR1 MNHEY and CDR2 SMNVEV (reference sequence). The CDR3 has 18 amino acids. Trimming left V 6 bases short and J 0 bases short, with 23 bases between. The CDR3 sequence: CASSNRGGGGRANYGYTF. DNA for the CDR3: TGTGCCAGCAGCAACCGGGGCGGAGGGGGTAGGGCTAACTATGGCTACACCTTC.

The genes are TRBV5-1 and TRBJ2-3, with TRBD2 matching over 8 bases. V was clipped by 4 bases and J by 4 bases; unmatched bases: 11. The CDR3 runs to 16 residues. Germline values: CDR1 SGHRS, CDR2 YFSETQ. The CDR3 here is CASSPRAREGADTQYF. CDR3 sequence (DNA): TGCGCCAGCAGCCCCCGCGCTCGGGAGGGTGCAGATACGCAGTATTTT.

The chain links TRBV7-2 to TRBJ1-3; D unclear. V dropped 5 bases and J dropped 1 base, with 21 bases sitting between them. CDR3 size: 18 residues. Germline-derived CDR1 and CDR2 are SGHTA and FQGNSA. The CDR3 protein is CASSGGPVGSRSGNTIYF. The CDR3 bases are TGTGCCAGCAGCGGAGGCCCCGTTGGGTCAAGGTCTGGAAACACCATATATTTT.

This chain uses TRBV29-1 with TRBJ2-1; 7 positions agree with TRBD2. Germline V gene lookup returns CDR1 SQVTM and CDR2 ANQGSEA. Trimming cost V 6 bases and J 2 bases; bases outside gene matches: 7. The CDR3 covers 14 residues. The CDR3 bases are TGCAGCGTAGATACTAGCGTCGCCTACAATGAGCAGTTCTTC. Translated: CSVDTSVAYNEQFF.

V is TRBV7-8 and J is TRBJ1-5; D is unresolved. The germline V gene encodes CDR1 SGHVS and CDR2 FQNEAQ. CDR3 size: 16 residues. Trimming pared 1 base from V and 2 bases from J, leaving 12 bases between. The CDR3 coding sequence is TGTGCCAGCAGCTTAGGGCAGGCTGGCGGCAATCAGCCCCAGCATTTT. Translation gives CASSLGQAGGNQPQHF.

This chain connects TRBV10-3 to TRBJ2-7; the D gene is possibly TRBD2 (6 bases). The germline V and J ends were trimmed by 5 bases and 3 bases, with 14 bases remaining between them. The CDR3 spans 14 residues. Germline values: CDR1 ENHRY, CDR2 SYGVKD. CDR3 coding DNA: TGTGCCATCAGTTCCCGGCCGGAGGGCTACGAGCAGTACTTC. Its translation is CAISSRPEGYEQYF.

This rearrangement joins TRBV9 to TRBJ2-2; D unclear. Germline V gives CDR1 SGDLS, CDR2 YYNGEE. V shed 0 bases and J shed 1 base, with 4 bases lying between them. CDR3 size: 14 residues. The CDR3 DNA reads as TGTGCCAGCAGCGTAGCCCTGAACACCGGGGAGCTGTTTTTT. Translated, it gives CASSVALNTGELFF.

The chain combines TRBV19 with TRBJ2-6; D is perhaps TRBD1 (6 bases). Germline-derived CDR1 and CDR2 are LNHDA and SQIVND (reference sequence). The V end was cut by 9 bases, the J end by 0 bases, with 15 bases between. CDR3 length: 16 amino acids. This CDR3 is CASLRQALSGANVLTF. As DNA, the CDR3 is TGTGCCAGCCTTCGACAGGCACTCTCTGGGGCCAACGTCCTGACTTTC.

This clone was counted only a few times. V gene TRBV2 combines with J gene TRBJ1-1, with D unresolved. Trimming pared 6 bases from V and 4 bases from J, leaving 12 bases between. The germline V gene has CDR1 SNHLY and CDR2 FYNNEI. CDR3 length: 13 residues. DNA of the CDR3: TGTGCCAGCAGGCAGGAATCACGCACTGAAGCTTTCTTT. Translating it yields CASRQESRTEAFF.

The CDR3: CASSQQGSSYNEQFF. CDR3 nucleotides: TGTGCCAGTAGTCAACAGGGTTCCTCCTACAATGAGCAGTTCTTC. The V and J genes are TRBV19 and TRBJ2-1, with D possibly matching TRBD1 (6 bases). Germline CDR1 and CDR2: LNHDA and SQIVND (reference sequence). The CDR3 spans 15 residues. V shed 5 bases and J shed 0 bases, with 11 bases lying between them. The whole variable domain, filled in from reference TRBV19 and TRBJ2-1, reads DGGITQSPKYLFRKEGQNVTLSCEQNLNHDAMYWYRQDPGQGLRLIYYSQIVNDFQKGDIAEGYSVSREKKESFPLTVTSAQKNPTAFYLCASSQQGSSYNEQFFGPGTRLTVL.

The chain uses TRBV5-1 and TRBJ1-2; maybe TRBD1 (5 bases). The CDR3 covers 15 residues. V lost 2 bases and J lost 6, with 17 bases in between. Germline V gives CDR1 SGHRS, CDR2 YFSETQ. CDR3 in amino acids: CASSFIPGAGNGYTF. CDR3 bases: TGCGCCAGCAGCTTCATACCTGGAGCAGGGAATGGCTACACCTTC. Full variable domain (rest looked up from reference TRBV5-1 and TRBJ1-2): KAGVTQTPRYLIKTRGQQVTLSCSPISGHRSVSWYQQTPGQGLQFLFEYFSETQRNKGNFPGRFSGRQFSNSRSEMNVSTLELGDSALYLCASSFIPGAGNGYTFGSGTRLTVV.

The J gene is TRBJ2-7, the V gene TRBV6-5; TRBD2 is a possible D gene (5 bases). V dropped 6 bases and J dropped 1 base, with 10 bases sitting between them. The CDR3 loop spans 13 amino acids. The germline CDR1 and CDR2 sequences are MNHEY and SVGAGI. This CDR3 is CASSEGPSYEQYF. CDR3 bases: TGTGCCAGCAGCGAGGGCCCATCCTACGAGCAGTACTTC.

The V call is TRBV7-9, the J call TRBJ2-5, with D hard to call. The length of the CDR3 is 14 residues. Trimming took off 4 bases at V and 5 bases at J, with 14 bases between the two ends. Germline V gene lookup returns CDR1 SEHNR and CDR2 FQNEAQ (reference sequence). The CDR3 DNA reads as TGTGCCAGCAGCTCTGAACGTTCCCGGGAGACCCAGTACTTC. Protein: CASSSERSRETQYF. Full variable domain (remainder filled in from reference TRBV7-9 and TRBJ2-5): DTGVSQNPRHKITKRGQNVTFRCDPISEHNRLYWYRQTLGQGPEFLTYFQNEAQLEKSRLLSDRFSAERPKGSFSTLEIQRTEQGDSAMYLCASSSERSRETQYFGPGTRLLVL.

The rearrangement joins TRBV19 to TRBJ2-5; D is possibly TRBD2 (6 bases). Trimming shortened V by 5 bases and J by 5 bases, and 15 bases separated the two germline ends. This CDR3 is built from 14 residues. Germline V gives CDR1 LNHDA, CDR2 SQIVND (reference sequence). The CDR3 is CASSAGLDGETQYF. CDR3 nucleotides: TGTGCCAGTAGTGCGGGACTCGATGGGGAGACCCAGTACTTC. Variable domain in full (rest from reference TRBV19 and TRBJ2-5): DGGITQSPKYLFRKEGQNVTLSCEQNLNHDAMYWYRQDPGQGLRLIYYSQIVNDFQKGDIAEGYSVSREKKESFPLTVTSAQKNPTAFYLCASSAGLDGETQYFGPGTRLLVL.

This chain connects TRBV7-6 to TRBJ2-2; TRBD1 matches at 8 bases. J was trimmed by 3 bases and V by 4 bases; bases with no gene match: 7. Germline values: CDR1 SGHVS, CDR2 FNYEAQ. The CDR3 is made up of 16 amino acids. CDR3 bases: TGTGCCAGCAGCTCCCCCCTGACAGGGGACACCGGGGAGCTGTTTTTT. As protein: CASSSPLTGDTGELFF.

This chain connects TRBV9 to TRBJ2-3; D gene uncertain. Per germline, CDR1 SGDLS and CDR2 YYNGEE. The CDR3 is 14 residues long. V dropped 1 base and J dropped 6 bases, with 12 bases sitting between them. In DNA, the CDR3 is TGTGCCAGCAGCGTATCTTCATCGGGCGATACGCAGTATTTT. Translated, it gives CASSVSSSGDTQYF.

This clone occurred a few times. This chain joins TRBV12-3 or TRBV12-4 and TRBJ2-2; unclear D gene. The CDR3 consists of 12 residues. V lost 6 bases, J lost 7 bases, and 9 bases lay in between. Here the CDR3 reads CASSTPHGELFF. DNA for the CDR3: TGTGCCAGCAGCACACCCCACGGGGAGCTGTTTTTT.

The chain combines TRBV5-1 with TRBJ2-2, with 12 nucleotides matching TRBD2. The ends lost 0 bases at V and 4 bases at J; junction bases unmatched: 4. CDR1 SGHRS and CDR2 YFSETQ come from the germline V gene. CDR3 length equals 17 residues. The CDR3 DNA reads as TGCGCCAGCAGCTTGGGACTAGCGGGAGCGGGCACCGGGGAGCTGTTTTTT. It encodes CASSLGLAGAGTGELFF.